These T cell receptor beta chains were read from a single sample in a study of blood T cell repertoires in COVID-19. TCRdb's table, derived via immunoSEQ multiplex PCR, lists solely in-frame clones and lacks some. Of 250,000 or so clones listed, about 83% are singletons. The sample consisted of PBMCs or T cells enriched from blood (not recorded which). These receptors all stem from a woman aged 35 to 49 who had been exposed to COVID-19. CDR3s include the opening cysteine and the closing phenylalanine or tryptophan. The D gene is left open where the match is weak. Size values are once, few and many counts, or a class for expanded clones, and some rows have none.

>-|TRBD1|TRBJ2-7|TRBV7-6
TGTGCCAGCAGCTTTCGGACAGGGTTTTACGAGCAGTACTTC
CASSFRTGFYEQYF
>-|-|TRBJ2-5|TRBV28
TGTGCCAGCAGTTGGTCCACTGAGACCCAGTACTTC
CASSWSTETQYF
>few|TRBD2|TRBJ2-5|TRBV5-5
TGTGCCAGCAGCTTGGCCGGCGGGGGGCCTCTTGAGACCCAGTACTTC
CASSLAGGGPLETQYF
>-|TRBD1|TRBJ1-1|TRBV19
TGTGCCAGTAGACCAGCCGCGGGACAGGGGTACACTGAAGCTTTCTTT
CASRPAAGQGYTEAFF
>-|TRBD2|TRBJ2-3|TRBV5-6
TGTGCCAGCAGCTGGGTAGCGGGGGGAGGGACAGATACGCAGTATTTT
CASSWVAGGGTDTQYF
>-|TRBD1|TRBJ1-1|TRBV11-3
TGTGCCAGCAGCGGACCGGGACAGCTGAACACTGAAGCTTTCTTT
CASSGPGQLNTEAFF
>-|-|TRBJ2-1|TRBV11-3
TGTGCCAGCAGCTTAGACAGGGCCTCCTACAATGAGCAGTTCTTC
CASSLDRASYNEQFF
>-|-|TRBJ2-3|TRBV3-1/TRBV3-2
TGTGCCAGCAGCCTGGGGGCGCAAGATACGCAGTATTTT
CASSLGAQDTQYF
>once|-|TRBJ1-4|TRBV18
TGTGCCAGCACGAGCAAGCCTCCGACAACTAATGAAAAACTGTTTTTT
CASTSKPPTTNEKLFF
>few|-|TRBJ1-3|TRBV9
TGTGCCAGCAGCTGGGACTCCCTGGGGAACACCATATATTTT
CASSWDSLGNTIYF
>once|-|TRBJ1-5|TRBV2
TGTGCCAGCAGTGGGGCAGGGCAATATGGGAACCAGCATTTT
CASSGAGQYGNQHF
>-|-|TRBJ1-5|TRBV7-3
TGTGCCAGCAGCTTAGGCCTCAATCAGCCCCAGCATTTT
CASSLGLNQPQHF
>-|-|TRBJ1-2|TRBV5-1
TGCGCCAGCAGCTTCCTCGGGGGAGCTAACTATGGCTACACCTTC
CASSFLGGANYGYTF
>-|-|TRBJ2-1|TRBV6-2/TRBV6-3
TGTGCCAGCAGTGGCGGACAGCCCAATGAGCAGTTCTTC
CASSGGQPNEQFF
>few|TRBD2|TRBJ2-5|TRBV5-4
TGTGCCAGCAGCTTGGTTGCGGGGGGGGTCTTAGAGACCCAGTACTTC
CASSLVAGGVLETQYF
>few|-|TRBJ1-4|TRBV6-4
TGTGCCAGCAGTGAGGTCAGGGGTGAAAAACTGTTTTTT
CASSEVRGEKLFF
>-|-|TRBJ1-2|TRBV7-8
TGTGCCAGCAGGAGGGAGGATGGCTACACCTTC
CASRREDGYTF
>once|TRBD2|TRBJ2-2|TRBV7-2
TGTGCCAGCAGCCTACTAGCGGCTGTAAACACCGGGGAGCTGTTTTTT
CASSLLAAVNTGELFF